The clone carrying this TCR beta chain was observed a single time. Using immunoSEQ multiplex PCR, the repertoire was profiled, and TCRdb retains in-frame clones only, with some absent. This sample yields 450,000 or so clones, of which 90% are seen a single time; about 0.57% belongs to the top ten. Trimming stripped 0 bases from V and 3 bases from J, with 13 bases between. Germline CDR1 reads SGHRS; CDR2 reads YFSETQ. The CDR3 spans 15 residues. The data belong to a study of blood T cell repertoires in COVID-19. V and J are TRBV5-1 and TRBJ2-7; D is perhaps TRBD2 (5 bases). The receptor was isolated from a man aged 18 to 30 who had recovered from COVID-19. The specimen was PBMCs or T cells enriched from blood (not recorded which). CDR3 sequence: CASSLVPGSSYEQYF. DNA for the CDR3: TGCGCCAGCAGCTTGGTTCCGGGATCGAGCTACGAGCAGTACTTC. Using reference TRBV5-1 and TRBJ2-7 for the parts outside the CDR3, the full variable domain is KAGVTQTPRYLIKTRGQQVTLSCSPISGHRSVSWYQQTPGQGLQFLFEYFSETQRNKGNFPGRFSGRQFSNSRSEMNVSTLELGDSALYLCASSLVPGSSYEQYFGPGTRLTVT.